Listed below are T cell receptor beta chains from one sample, sequenced in a study of radiation and T cells in renal cell carcinoma. Clones were sequenced by immunoSEQ multiplex PCR, and TCRdb holds only the in-frame ones, with some missing. This sample carries 100,000 to 150,000 clones, 88% of them seen once, and the ten largest clones take approximately 6%. The sample was blood, taken from a patient whose treatment included radiotherapy and nephrectomy. The receptors stem from a woman in her seventies with renal cell carcinoma. Each CDR3 is given with its conserved first and last residue. A D gene is named only where the DNA matches it firmly. Size is omitted from some rows. Given values are once, few, many or a class for expanded clones.

j_call	clone_size	v_call	d_call	cdr3_length	cdr3_nt	cdr3_aa
TRBJ2-1	once	TRBV4-3	.	15	TGCGCCAGCAGCCAAGTGGCGGGGATATACAATGAGCAGTTCTTC	CASSQVAGIYNEQFF
TRBJ2-3	.	TRBV7-2	.	12	TGTGCCAGCAGCTTAGCATCAGATACGCAGTATTTT	CASSLASDTQYF
TRBJ1-1	.	TRBV30	.	16	TGTGCCTGGAGTCCCCCGGGGGGGATGAAGAACACTGAAGCTTTCTTT	CAWSPPGGMKNTEAFF
TRBJ2-5	.	TRBV7-2	.	13	TGTGCCAGCACCGCCCGGGGGCAAGAGACCCAGTACTTC	CASTARGQETQYF
TRBJ1-2	.	TRBV9	TRBD1	17	TGTGCCAGCAGCGCCCTGGCCGGGACAGGGGGCGCGGGAGGCTACACCTTC	CASSALAGTGGAGGYTF
TRBJ1-1	.	TRBV6-1	.	14	TGTGCCAGCAGTGAAACGGGGGGGAACACTGAAGCTTTCTTT	CASSETGGNTEAFF
TRBJ1-2	.	TRBV5-1	.	13	TGCGCCAGCAGCTTCGGGCGGGACTATGGCTACACCTTC	CASSFGRDYGYTF
TRBJ1-2	.	TRBV19	TRBD1	13	TGTGCCAGTAGTATGGAGGGGGCCTATGGCTACACCTTC	CASSMEGAYGYTF
TRBJ2-3	.	TRBV19	.	14	TGTGCCAGTAGTATAGCCCCACCTACAGATACGCAGTATTTT	CASSIAPPTDTQYF
TRBJ2-2	once	TRBV7-6	.	16	TGTGCCAGCAGCTTAAGGCGCACAGCGAACACCGGGGAGCTGTTTTTT	CASSLRRTANTGELFF
TRBJ2-1	.	TRBV7-2	.	15	TGTGCCAGCAGCCCCCGGGACTTGCCCTACAATGAGCAGTTCTTC	CASSPRDLPYNEQFF
TRBJ1-5	.	TRBV7-9	.	12	TGTGCCAGCAGCCTCCCCAATCAGCCCCAGCATTTT	CASSLPNQPQHF
TRBJ1-2	.	TRBV7-2	TRBD1	15	TGTGCCAGCAGCGCCTTGGGGGTAGGGGGCACTGGCTACACCTTC	CASSALGVGGTGYTF
TRBJ1-2	.	TRBV19	TRBD1	15	TGTGCCAGTAGGACACAGGGGACTCCTTCCCTTGGCTACACCTTC	CASRTQGTPSLGYTF
TRBJ2-5	.	TRBV2	.	17	TGTGCCAGCAGTGATAGTCTGCGGGCGTGGGTTAAAGAGACCCAGTACTTC	CASSDSLRAWVKETQYF
TRBJ2-7	.	TRBV21-1	.	15	TGTGCCAGCAGCCCACCCGGGACAGTGACCTACGAGCAGTACTTC	CASSPPGTVTYEQYF
TRBJ1-2	.	TRBV6-5	TRBD1	13	TGTGCCAGCAGGTTACAGGGGGCTAGAGGCCACACCTTC	CASRLQGARGHTF
TRBJ2-3	.	TRBV28	TRBD2	15	TGTGCCAGCAAGTCTAGCGGGGTTGGCACAGATACGCAGTATTTT	CASKSSGVGTDTQYF
TRBJ2-7	.	TRBV4-1	TRBD2	17	TGCGCCAGCAGCCAAGATACGGGGGGGCCCAAGGCCTACGAGCAGTACTTC	CASSQDTGGPKAYEQYF
TRBJ1-1	.	TRBV4-1	TRBD1	15	TGCGCCAGCAGCCAAGCGGCAGGGGGTAGGACTGAAGCTTTCTTT	CASSQAAGGRTEAFF
TRBJ2-7	.	TRBV2	TRBD1	13	TGTGCCAGCAGGTGGGACAGGGGAAACGAGCAGTACTTC	CASRWDRGNEQYF
TRBJ2-6	.	TRBV5-1	TRBD1	19	TGCGCCAGCAGCCGACTCGGGACAGCTATTACCTCTGGGGCCAACGTCCTGACTTTC	CASSRLGTAITSGANVLTF
TRBJ2-5	.	TRBV6-6	.	11	TGTGCCAGCAGTCCCGGCTGGACCCAGTACTTC	CASSPGWTQYF
TRBJ1-2	few	TRBV4-2	TRBD1	13	TGTGCCAGCAGCGGTGACAGGGACTATGGCTACACCTTC	CASSGDRDYGYTF
TRBJ2-1	.	TRBV6-5	TRBD1	15	TGTGCCAGCACCCGGGACAGTGCAACCTACAATGAGCAGTTCTTC	CASTRDSATYNEQFF
TRBJ2-5	.	TRBV20-1	.	11	TGCAGTGCCCGGAGGGGAGAGACCCAGTACTTC	CSARRGETQYF
TRBJ2-2	.	TRBV27	TRBD2	15	TGTGCCAGCAGTTTAAGGACTAGCGGAGCCGGGGAGCTGTTTTTT	CASSLRTSGAGELFF
TRBJ2-5	.	TRBV12-5	TRBD2	15	TGTGCTAGTGGTTTCACTAGCGGGGTTTTTGAGACCCAGTACTTC	CASGFTSGVFETQYF
TRBJ2-2	.	TRBV18	TRBD1	15	TGTGCCAGCTCACTCGACAGGGGGAACACCGGGGAGCTGTTTTTT	CASSLDRGNTGELFF
TRBJ2-2	.	TRBV7-2	TRBD2	15	TGTGCCAGCAGGCGGACTAGCGGGGACACCGGGGAGCTGTTTTTT	CASRRTSGDTGELFF
TRBJ2-5	.	TRBV21-1	.	11	TGTGCCAGCAGCCCCCAAGAGACCCAGTACTTC	CASSPQETQYF
TRBJ2-3	.	TRBV7-3	TRBD2	14	TGTGCCAGCAGCTTAGGAGCGGGGATAGATACGCAGTATTTT	CASSLGAGIDTQYF
TRBJ2-3	.	TRBV7-9	.	12	TGTGCCAGCCGACTCAACTCAGATACGCAGTATTTT	CASRLNSDTQYF
TRBJ1-2	once	TRBV28	TRBD1	13	TGTGCCAGCAGGGTGACAGGGGTTTATGGCTACACCTTC	CASRVTGVYGYTF
TRBJ1-2	.	TRBV7-2	.	14	TGTGCCAGCAGCTTAAATGGAAGGAGCTATGGCTACACCTTC	CASSLNGRSYGYTF
TRBJ1-2	.	TRBV2	.	15	TGTGCCAGCATTAATCAGGGAGCCGCTAACTATGGCTACACCTTC	CASINQGAANYGYTF
TRBJ1-1	.	TRBV29-1	.	14	TGCAGCGTTGAAGATCTCGCAGGGTACACTGAAGCTTTCTTT	CSVEDLAGYTEAFF
TRBJ2-5	.	TRBV11-1	TRBD2	15	TGTGCCAGCAGCCTGACTAGCGGGGTCACGGAGACCCAGTACTTC	CASSLTSGVTETQYF
TRBJ2-7	.	TRBV6-1	TRBD1	13	TGTGCCAGCGGCTACCAGGGGGCGGGTGAGCAGTACTTC	CASGYQGAGEQYF
TRBJ2-7	once	TRBV5-1	.	15	TGCGCCAGCAGCTTGACCGGCCAGCGGCAGCACGAGCAGTACTTC	CASSLTGQRQHEQYF
TRBJ2-7	.	TRBV5-1	TRBD1	15	TGCGCCAGCAGCTCACGGGACAGGGGGAAACACGAGCAGTACTTC	CASSSRDRGKHEQYF
TRBJ1-1	.	TRBV7-2	.	13	TGTGCCAGCAGCGTAACAGGGAGCACTGAAGCTTTCTTT	CASSVTGSTEAFF
TRBJ1-3	.	TRBV19	.	13	TGTGCCAGTAGACCCCTTTCTGGAAACACCATATATTTT	CASRPLSGNTIYF
TRBJ1-1	.	TRBV7-2	.	16	TGTGCCAGCAGCCCCTATCGTATACAACGACGGACTGAAGCTTTCTTT	CASSPYRIQRRTEAFF
TRBJ1-3	.	TRBV23-1	.	18	TGCGCCAGCAGCTTCCTGGGCAGCTATAACGGGGCTGGAAACACCATATATTTT	CASSFLGSYNGAGNTIYF
TRBJ1-1	.	TRBV19	TRBD1	14	TGTGCCAGTACCGAGAGACAGGGGTGGACTGAAGCTTTCTTT	CASTERQGWTEAFF